The entry that follows covers one T cell receptor (beta chain) sequence. Construction of TCR beta libraries relied on iRepertoire HTBI primers and on Arm-PCR targeting CDR3 regions. TCRdb reanalysed the multiplex PCR reads using MiXCR and keeps one entry per CDR3 protein. The sample records 200,000 to 250,000 distinct CDR3 sequences, approximately 19% being singletons. The V gene's germline CDR1 is PRHDT and CDR2 FYEKMQ (reference sequence). Germline trimming cut 4 bases from V and 7 bases from J; bases unmatched to any gene: 4. CDR3 length: 13 amino acids. The data are from a study of regulatory T cells in long-lasting Graves disease. The time point is: newly diagnosed GD, antithyroid drugs for less than 3 months. After RNA was extracted from PBMCs, the TCR library was made from it. These data were also filed under a second study, of T cells in Graves' hyperthyroidism and ophthalmopathy.

The receptor was derived from a woman in her twenties or thirties with Graves disease. The input for sequencing was peripheral blood mononuclear cells (PBMCs), taken at new diagnosis, from a patient treated with antithyroid drugs. The rearrangement links TRBV13 to TRBJ2-1; 7 bases fit TRBD2. The CDR3 spells CASSSRRENEQFF. The CDR3 DNA is TGTGCCAGCAGCTCCCGGCGGGAGAATGAGCAGTTCTTC.